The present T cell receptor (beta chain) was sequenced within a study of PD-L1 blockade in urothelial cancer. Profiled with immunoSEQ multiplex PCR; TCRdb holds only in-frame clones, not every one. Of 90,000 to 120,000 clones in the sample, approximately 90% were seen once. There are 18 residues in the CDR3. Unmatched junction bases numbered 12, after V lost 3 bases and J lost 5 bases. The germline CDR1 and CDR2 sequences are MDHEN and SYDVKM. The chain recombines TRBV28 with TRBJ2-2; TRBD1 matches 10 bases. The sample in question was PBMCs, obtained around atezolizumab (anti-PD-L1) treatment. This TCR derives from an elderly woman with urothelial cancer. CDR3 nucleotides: TGTGCCAGCAGTTTGCTATCAACCCCGGGACAGGGGACCGGGGAGCTGTTTTTT. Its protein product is CASSLLSTPGQGTGELFF.